Sequencing of this TCR beta chain was carried out in a study of cytomegalovirus exposure and HLA in healthy donors. Study details: Later, an analysis reported that the 130 or so validation repertoires had used the same platform as the roughly 720 first-cohort repertoires.

Study-level points and caveats: The majority of TCR sequences were rare, yet some public TCRs appeared in many donors. The CMV antigen specificity of a few CMV-associated chains was confirmed through in vitro analysis.

Comments on this clone: Its antigen is undetermined.

Sequencing was performed with immunoSEQ multiplex PCR; in TCRdb, only in-frame clones are kept and a portion is missing. Of 150,000 to 200,000 clones detected, around 88% appear once; the ten largest clones hold around 2.1%. Germline CDR1 GTSNPN, CDR2 SVGIG (reference sequence). Trimming cost V 2 bases and J 4 bases; bases outside gene matches: 3. There are 13 residues in the CDR3. The donors were members of the roughly 130-subject validation cohort (separate from the 666-subject first cohort). Sequenced material: PBMCs. The chain uses TRBV30 and TRBJ1-2, with 8 bases identical to TRBD1. This receptor was obtained from a woman between 18 and 29 years old in good health and CMV-seronegative. CDR3 residues: CAWSLRGPYGYTF. CDR3 in DNA: TGTGCCTGGAGTCTCAGGGGGCCCTATGGCTACACCTTC.